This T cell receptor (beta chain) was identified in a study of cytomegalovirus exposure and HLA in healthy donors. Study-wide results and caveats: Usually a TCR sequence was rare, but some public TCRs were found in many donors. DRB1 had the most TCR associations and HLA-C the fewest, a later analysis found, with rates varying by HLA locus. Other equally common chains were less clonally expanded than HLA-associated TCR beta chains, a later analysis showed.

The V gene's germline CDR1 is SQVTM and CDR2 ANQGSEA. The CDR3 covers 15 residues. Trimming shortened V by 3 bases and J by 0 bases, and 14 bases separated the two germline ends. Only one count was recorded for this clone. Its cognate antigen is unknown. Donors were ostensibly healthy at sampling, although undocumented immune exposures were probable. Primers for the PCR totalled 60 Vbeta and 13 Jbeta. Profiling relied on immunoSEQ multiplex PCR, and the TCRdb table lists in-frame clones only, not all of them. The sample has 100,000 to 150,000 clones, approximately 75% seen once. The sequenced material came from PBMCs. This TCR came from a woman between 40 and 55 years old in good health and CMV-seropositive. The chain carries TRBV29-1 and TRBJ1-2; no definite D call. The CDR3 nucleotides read TGCAGCGTTGACGGAGTAACGAATGCTAACTATGGCTACACCTTC. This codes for CSVDGVTNANYGYTF.